This TCR beta chain originates from a study of cytomegalovirus exposure and HLA in healthy donors. Primers included in the PCR were 60 Vbeta and 13 Jbeta primers. Only in-frame clones appear in the TCRdb table, and some are missing; sequencing was by immunoSEQ multiplex PCR. This sample carries approximately 150,000 clones, roughly 72% of them seen once, and the ten largest clones take about 1.6%. Overall study results and limits: There were some public TCRs occurring in many donors, but most TCR sequences were rare.

In its sample, this clone was seen a few times. Its antigen is unidentified. V shed 4 bases, J shed 0 bases, and the junction held 5 bases outside the gene matches. In germline, CDR1 is SGHRS, CDR2 YFSETQ. CDR3 length: 16 amino acids. The chain combines TRBV5-1 with TRBJ2-2; TRBD1 agrees at 8 bases. This TCR was recovered from a man aged 40-49 years in good health and CMV-seronegative. The material sequenced was PBMCs. The DNA for the CDR3 is TGCGCCAGCAGCCCCGGACAGGGTTCGAACACCGGGGAGCTGTTTTTT. This sequence encodes CASSPGQGSNTGELFF.